A selection of T cell receptor beta chains follows, all from one sample in a study of OX40 agonist ivuxolimab in advanced cancers. The repertoire was sequenced with immunoSEQ multiplex PCR; TCRdb's copy has only in-frame clones and lacks some. Of 65,000 to 90,000 clones listed, approximately 92% are singletons. The sequenced sample was CD4+ or CD8+ T cells sorted from blood, obtained in a trial of the OX40 agonist ivuxolimab. Receptors originate from an adult with an advanced solid tumor such as melanoma, head and neck, liver or kidney cancer. The CDR3 runs from the conserved cysteine through the conserved F or W. Clone size is given for some rows only: seen once, a few or many times, or a class if the clone is expanded.

v_call	j_call	clone_size	cdr3_aa
TRBV5-6	TRBJ2-1	NA	CASSLGTSVYNEQFF
TRBV19	TRBJ2-7	once	CASSARLESYEQYF
TRBV7-2	TRBJ2-7	NA	CASSFSGGAYEQYF
TRBV2	TRBJ2-7	NA	CASRMSGAAAYEQYF
TRBV7-6	TRBJ1-1	NA	CASSVSQGWDTEAFF
TRBV9	TRBJ1-2	NA	CASSNRRTPPHYGYTF
TRBV11-2	TRBJ2-5	NA	CASSRRPQETQYF
TRBV7-9	TRBJ2-1	NA	CASSSLTGLQGFEQFF
TRBV9	TRBJ2-5	NA	CASSVGGSTEETQYF
TRBV29-1	TRBJ2-7	once	CSVESGGSSYEQYF
TRBV7-9	TRBJ1-3	NA	CASSTGGGTGNTIYF
TRBV4-3	NA	NA	CASSQDNLDSSSYEQYF
TRBV18	TRBJ2-7	NA	CASSPAAGPYEQYF
TRBV19	TRBJ1-1	NA	CASSMGQGFTEAFF
TRBV7-6	TRBJ2-3	NA	CASSPSTHGWGDTDTQYF
TRBV10-3	TRBJ2-3	NA	CAISEILAGVDSTDTQYF
TRBV7-9	TRBJ1-3	NA	CASSSSPGRLPSGNTIYF
TRBV11-2	TRBJ1-6	NA	CASAGSSYNSPLHF
TRBV13	TRBJ2-7	NA	CASSLISGQTYEQYF
TRBV29-1	TRBJ2-7	NA	CSVEDGSAYEQYF
TRBV19	TRBJ1-1	NA	CASSISRTAFF
TRBV14	TRBJ1-1	NA	CASSRFEGSVPEAFF
TRBV29-1	TRBJ1-2	NA	CSVDVGDGYTF
TRBV27	TRBJ2-2	NA	CASSPGAGELFF
TRBV27	TRBJ2-1	NA	CASSLAGGMNEQFF
TRBV7-2	TRBJ1-3	NA	CASSFNRPSGNTIYF
TRBV29-1	TRBJ2-3	NA	CSVFSDTQYF
TRBV11-2	TRBJ2-1	NA	CASSGDTNEQFF
TRBV27	TRBJ2-5	NA	CASSVLGEQETQYF
TRBV7-8	TRBJ2-5	NA	CASSLFLIGGLQETQYF
TRBV11-2	TRBJ2-7	NA	CASSFGAYEQYF
TRBV5-1	TRBJ1-4	NA	CASSTWPRAANEKLFF
TRBV7-6	TRBJ1-4	NA	CASSVITTNEKLFF
TRBV2	TRBJ1-3	NA	CARERQSGNTIYF
TRBV9	TRBJ2-1	NA	CASSVVPRVSYNEQFF
TRBV11-2	TRBJ1-2	NA	CASSDHPGQGDDYGYTF
TRBV7-9	TRBJ1-2	NA	CASSLGTGLANYGYTF
TRBV6-1	TRBJ1-4	NA	CASSEAPFQGREKLFF
TRBV7-7	TRBJ2-7	NA	CASSSGTGGDEQYF
TRBV23-1	TRBJ2-7	NA	CASSHQGPSPYEQYF
TRBV7-9	TRBJ1-3	NA	CASSSPQGSGNTIYF
TRBV7-2	TRBJ2-3	NA	CASSPSGGTDTQYF
TRBV6-1	TRBJ2-7	NA	CASSVSGEYEQYF
TRBV27	TRBJ1-6	NA	CASSVTGGSSPLHF
TRBV7-9	TRBJ1-4	NA	CASSPPPGQGDEKLFF
TRBV9	TRBJ2-6	NA	CASSRGANGANVLTF
TRBV11-2	TRBJ2-5	NA	CASSLVPLVPQETQYF
TRBV21-1	TRBJ2-4	once	CASSKNPGTGVGAKNIQYF
TRBV5-6	TRBJ1-2	NA	CASSFPTGIHGYTF
TRBV7-2	TRBJ1-1	NA	CASSLGVVGTEAFF
TRBV7-8	TRBJ1-1	NA	CASSWHGDRTEAFF
TRBV27	TRBJ1-2	once	CASSFPGGYGYTF
TRBV7-9	TRBJ2-7	NA	CASSSRMDRFNYEQYF